One and the same sample provided the 15 T cell receptor beta chains below, sequenced in a study of T cells in Graves' hyperthyroidism and ophthalmopathy. Amplification of TCR beta CDR3 regions was performed using RNA transcripts as template. Using the HTBI primer set, a first-round RT-PCR was run on the TCR CDR3. One entry per CDR3 protein results from TCRdb running MiXCR on the multiplex PCR reads. This sample has under 350,000 distinct CDR3 sequences, with approximately 15% found just once. The sample was blood. These receptors all stem from a woman aged 40 to 50 with Graves' hyperthyroidism.

This clonotype occurred many times. The chain uses TRBV20-1 and TRBJ1-1, with D maybe TRBD1 (6 bases). The CDR3 is 15 residues long. Germline-derived CDR1 and CDR2 are DFQATT and SNEGSKA (reference sequence). Trimming stripped 3 bases from V and 4 bases from J, with 18 bases between. CDR3 nucleotides: TGCAGTGCTAGGATTGGGGGTAGGGGGGGCACTGAAGCTTTCTTT. Amino acids: CSARIGGRGGTEAFF.

As regards this clonotype: A much bigger clone sits one base away, suggesting this may be a read error. The chain has TRBV30 and TRBJ1-2, with D possibly matching TRBD1 (5 bases). In germline, CDR1 is GTSNPN, CDR2 SVGIG (reference sequence). V shed 2 bases and J shed 7 bases, with 14 bases lying between them. The CDR3 runs to 13 residues. CDR3 sequence reads: CAWSRPTTVGYTF. CDR3 nucleotide sequence: TGTGCCTGGAGTCGGCCAACGACAGTTGGCTACACCTTC.

This clonotype was counted ten times or more. The chain links TRBV5-6 to TRBJ1-6; D uncertain. The CDR3 totals 12 residues. Trimming took 0 bases from V and 7 from J, leaving 2 bases between them. The germline V gene encodes CDR1 SGHDT and CDR2 YYEEEE. The DNA of the CDR3 is TGTGCCAGCAGCTTGGGGAATTCACCCCTCCACTTT. This sequence encodes CASSLGNSPLHF.

This clonotype was recorded at least ten times. The V gene is TRBV5-8, the J gene TRBJ2-3; D might be TRBD2 (6 bases). V was cut by 0 bases and J by 5 bases, with 10 bases left in between. The CDR3 totals 14 residues. Per germline, CDR1 SGHTS and CDR2 YDEGEE. CDR3 loop: CASSLGQGGDTQYF. DNA of the CDR3: TGTGCCAGCAGCTTGGGTCAGGGAGGAGATACGCAGTATTTT.

This clonotype turned up a few times. This chain links TRBV7-9 with TRBJ1-3; 10 positions match TRBD1. The germline V gene encodes CDR1 SEHNR and CDR2 FQNEAQ (reference sequence). Germline trimming cut 3 bases from V and 3 bases from J; bases unmatched to any gene: 11. The CDR3 totals 18 residues. The CDR3 DNA is TGTGCCAGCAGCTTGACCCTGGGACAGGGGTATTATGGAAACACCATATATTTT. Translation gives CASSLTLGQGYYGNTIYF.

The rearrangement uses TRBV20-1 and TRBJ1-2; possible D gene TRBD1, 5 bases. V was pared by 4 bases and J by 6 bases, with 18 bases between. Per the germline V gene, CDR1 is DFQATT and CDR2 is SNEGSKA (reference sequence). The CDR3 is 14 residues long. The CDR3 nucleotides are TGCAGTGCTACGGGGGGGAAAGGACTAGATGGCTACACCTTC. Amino acid sequence: CSATGGKGLDGYTF.

This clonotype was found many times. This sequence joins TRBV7-8 and TRBJ1-5; the D is unclear. V dropped 3 bases and J dropped 3 bases, with 6 bases sitting between them. CDR1 and CDR2 (germline): SGHVS, FQNEAQ. CDR3 length equals 13 residues. CDR3 region: CASSLGYNQPQHF. In DNA, the CDR3 is TGTGCCAGCAGCTTGGGTTACAATCAGCCCCAGCATTTT.

This clonotype was counted at least ten times. The chain combines TRBV19 with TRBJ1-1; 9 bases line up with TRBD1. J gave up 1 base and V 8 bases, and 2 bases lay outside the gene matches. The CDR3 totals 13 residues. Germline lookup yields CDR1 LNHDA and CDR2 SQIVND (reference sequence). The CDR3 region has the DNA TGTGCCAGTCAGGACAGGGGGAACACTGAAGCTTTCTTT. It encodes CASQDRGNTEAFF.

This clonotype was counted many times. The chain joins TRBV7-2 to TRBJ2-2, with 8 bases that match TRBD2. This CDR3 is built from 15 residues. Germline V gene sequence: CDR1 SGHTA, CDR2 FQGNSA. V lost 5 bases to trimming and J lost 7 bases; unmatched junction nucleotides: 9. CDR3 sequence reads: CASSPRTSTGGELFF. Written as DNA, the CDR3 is TGTGCCAGCAGCCCCCGGACTAGCACCGGCGGGGAGCTGTTTTTT.

The V and J genes are TRBV19 and TRBJ1-2; no clear D gene. The CDR3 has 15 residues. Germline lookup yields CDR1 LNHDA and CDR2 SQIVND (reference sequence). Trimming pared 3 bases from V and 2 bases from J, leaving 13 bases between. The chain's CDR3 is CASSISGRRNYGYTF. The CDR3 coding sequence is TGTGCCAGTAGTATTTCGGGCCGCAGAAACTATGGCTACACCTTC.

The table lists this clonotype with many counts. The genes are TRBV7-9 and TRBJ1-1; D is uncertain. CDR1 is SEHNR and CDR2 is FQNEAQ in the germline V gene (reference sequence). Trimming removed 1 base at V and 0 bases at J, with 6 bases between. The CDR3 runs to 14 residues. CDR3 nucleotides: TGTGCCAGCAGCTTAGGCGGCGTGAACACTGAAGCTTTCTTT. Its translation: CASSLGGVNTEAFF.

As regards this clonotype: A read error is possible here, since a much larger clone lies one base away. The V gene is TRBV7-9, the J gene TRBJ1-4, with D perhaps TRBD1 (6 bases). Trimming cost V 5 bases and J 8 bases, with 18 bases left between them. CDR1 and CDR2 from the germline V gene are SEHNR and FQNEAQ (reference sequence). There are 15 residues in the CDR3. CDR3: CASSHQRGRDEKLFF. CDR3 nucleotides: TGTGCCAGCAGCCACCAAAGGGGGAGAGACGAAAAACTGTTTTTT.

This chain links TRBV11-1 with TRBJ2-6; TRBD2 aligns across 9 bases. J was trimmed by 0 bases and V by 3 bases; bases with no gene match: 3. Germline CDR1 reads SGHAT; CDR2 reads FQDESV (reference sequence). The CDR3 length is 17 residues. The CDR3 here is CASSLGGGDSGANVLTF. The CDR3 coding sequence is TGTGCCAGCAGCTTGGGCGGGGGGGACTCTGGGGCCAACGTCCTGACTTTC.

This clonotype was observed at least ten times. The CDR3, as DNA: TGTGCCAGCAGCCAGGGTGCAGGGACTCACGTTGCTTTCTTT. Protein sequence: CASSQGAGTHVAFF. The chain combines TRBV3-1 with TRBJ1-1; perhaps TRBD1 as D (5 bases). The CDR3 length is 14 residues. Germline V lookup: CDR1 LGHDT, CDR2 YNNKEL (reference sequence). The germline V and J ends were trimmed by 3 bases and 11 bases, with 19 bases remaining between them.

This clonotype was recorded many times. This chain uses TRBV6-1 with TRBJ1-2, with TRBD1 identical over 7 bases. V lost 6 bases, J lost 1 base, and 8 bases stayed unmatched. This CDR3 contains 15 residues. The V gene's germline CDR1 is MNHNS and CDR2 SASEGT. The CDR3 is CASRRLDRDNYGYTF. CDR3 DNA sequence: TGTGCCAGCAGAAGGCTCGACAGGGATAACTATGGCTACACCTTC.